This TCR beta chain appears in the sequencing data of a study of blood T cell repertoires in COVID-19. This CDR3 has 18 residues. Germline CDR1 is LGHDT and CDR2 is YNNKEL (reference sequence). Trimming left V 2 bases short and J 1 base short, with 18 bases between. This clone was observed at least ten times. Assay used: immunoSEQ multiplex PCR; TCRdb lists only in-frame clones, some missing. The sample carries about 350,000 clones, 75% to 90% recorded once. The rearrangement joins TRBV3-1 (or the pseudogene TRBV3-2) to TRBJ2-1; TRBD2 is a possible D gene (5 bases). Material for sequencing was peripheral blood. The sequence was collected from a woman aged 60-70 years with COVID-19, enrolled during active disease. The CDR3 coding sequence is TGTGCCAGCAGCCAAAGTTTGGGAGCGGTGCTATCCTACAATGAGCAGTTCTTC. This gives the protein CASSQSLGAVLSYNEQFF.